Described below is a single TCR beta chain sequence and its context. The antigen it recognizes is unknown. The cohort consisted of 666 healthy bone marrow donors. Cohort members were all nominally healthy when sampled, although unrecorded immune exposures were likely present. The donor tested CMV seronegative and was one of the 352 seronegative cohort members. Each donor provided a peripheral blood sample, and peripheral blood mononuclear cells were used for TCR beta sequencing. Genomic DNA extraction from the blood cell samples was performed with the Qiagen DNeasy Blood Extraction Kit. The data stem from a study of cytomegalovirus exposure and HLA in healthy donors (dated by TCRdb to the late 2010s). As for the study more broadly: According to an earlier analysis of 587 of the donors, 150 million to 200 million T cells yielded 120 million or so unique TCR beta sequences and 250 to 350 Gb of sequence data. An early release covering roughly 640 HLA-typed donors comprised about 300 gigabases of sequencing data and some 79 million unique TCR sequences. Among the approximately 430 genotyped donors, about 85% belonged to the genetic ancestry cluster associated with self-reported Caucasian donors. The study aimed to test whether cataloging public T cell receptors could reveal signatures of past pathogen exposure. The study used immunosequencing to profile the T cell repertoires of approximately 650 subjects and linked those repertoires to cytomegalovirus serostatus. Along with the roughly 700-subject first cohort, a separate validation cohort of over a hundred different subjects was used. To predict cytomegalovirus infection status, the study brought together high-throughput TCR immunosequencing, statistical association of individual TCRs with disease status, and machine learning. In a later analysis, previously published TCR beta repertoires from about 670 donors were re-analyzed and high-resolution HLA genotyping was added so that TCR occurrence patterns could be studied. In the later analysis, no new phenotypic data were used to find candidate immune exposures; instead, reliance was placed on TCR beta sequences and their occurrence across donors. In an earlier analysis of over 550 of the donors, high-throughput TCR beta sequencing was used to judge whether each TCR beta V gene segment behaved as functional or pseudogenic. Donor age, sex, ethnicity and CMV serostatus were collected together with the repertoire data. Genome-wide SNP genotypes for about three fifths of the 666 donors were used in a later genetic analysis, which treated that subset as a discovery cohort. All discovery cohort repertoires had been generated on a single sequencing platform. Class I and class II HLA loci were covered by the typing at four-digit resolution. The number of donors typed differed by locus, with roughly 620-630 for A, B, C, DRB1 and DQB1, 522 for DQA1, 606 for DPA1, and over 400 for DPB1. A handful of DR-DQ haplotypes were handled as single units for association and clustering because linkage in the cohort was strong. Across some 400 genotyped donors of the cohort, an average of roughly 250,000 unique TCR beta nucleotide sequences per donor were sequenced, and roughly 20% of those sequences were non-productive.

General conclusions and limits of the study: Most TCR sequences were seen in very few donors, while some public TCRs were found in many individuals. Linkage disequilibrium might explain the correlated functional status among segregating V segments, but an unknown experimental factor could not be ruled out. A later genetic analysis reported fewer N-insertions in productive TCRs among donors in an Asian-associated ancestry cluster than the roughly 650-donor mean. When HLA alleles, especially DR and DQ, strongly co-occurred, attributing TCR associations to individual alleles was difficult. Because HLA typing was missing for some donors at each locus, association tests included only the typed subset. Most CMV-associated TCR beta chains appeared to be HLA-restricted in a later analysis, and the HLA associations seemed to be driven largely by CMV exposure. An earlier analysis of around 500 of the donors showed that most TCR beta V segments appeared in productive rearrangements either about 87% or about 30% of the time, which broadly matched IMGT annotations. Sequencing depth was assumed to be roughly uniform across donors in the presence/absence analyses, though that assumption may not hold. A later genetic analysis associated a missense DCLRE1C variant with V-gene and J-gene trimming of TCR beta chains, and an independent cohort replicated the association. According to a later analysis, TCR association rates differed among HLA loci, with DRB1 alleles showing the most associated TCRs and HLA-C alleles showing the fewest. A further reported finding was that TCR beta sequences accurately predicted the HLA-A and HLA-B alleles for most subjects in the first cohort. A total of 164 TCR beta chains were listed by the study as associated with cytomegalovirus. A later analysis reported that several top co-occurrence clusters appeared linked to parvovirus B19, influenza, CMV and Epstein-Barr virus. CMV serostatus was the only immune exposure information available for the cohort. The 87-base-pair reads could not distinguish some IMGT-functional V segments, including TRBV6-2 and TRBV6-3, so those segments were excluded. A cluster of highly shared sequence variants was judged likely to be a technical artifact of the sequencing pipeline. In both the original and validation cohorts, the classifier was reported to diagnose cytomegalovirus status with high specificity and sensitivity. In vitro tests confirmed that a few of the cytomegalovirus-associated TCR beta chains recognize cytomegalovirus antigens. Because counts were too low, seventeen rarely observed V segments, including chromosome 9 orphons, were excluded from the earlier analysis of several hundred of the donors. In a later analysis, about 17,000 TCR beta sequences were associated with specific HLA alleles at a false discovery rate of 0.05. Only TCR beta chains were sequenced in this cohort, and the absence of alpha or paired-chain data limited detectable features. A later analysis found that HLA-associated TCR beta chains were more clonally expanded and had lower generation probabilities than equally common non-associated chains. The authors suggested that the approach could potentially be extended to other disease states and immunological phenotypes.

Library construction relied on the immunoSEQ multiplex PCR assay. The multiplex PCR relied on a mix of 60 forward primers for TCR Vbeta segments and 13 reverse primers for TCR Jbeta segments. The CDR3 region of rearranged TCR beta genes was amplified from genomic DNA by a multiplex PCR assay. Amplified TCR beta libraries were sequenced as 87-base-pair reads on the Illumina HiSeq System. In the original analysis: In a later analysis, tens of millions of unique TCR beta chains were counted across the 666 repertoires, and about 9.9 million of these chains were shared by at least two donors. Raw reads were error-corrected and collapsed into unique sequences by a nearest-neighbor algorithm in which closely related sequences were merged to remove PCR and sequencing errors. CDR3 sequences were aligned to IMGT reference sequences to assign V, D and J gene segments. Each retained sequence needed at least a six-nucleotide match to both a V gene segment and a J gene segment. A rearrangement counted as productive if the CDR3 had no stop codons and remained in frame with V and J, and every other rearrangement counted as non-productive. Following IMGT convention, CDR3 was defined as the stretch from the second conserved V-encoded cysteine to the conserved J-encoded phenylalanine. Sequences without an unambiguous match to a single V gene segment were excluded from the earlier analysis of almost 600 of the donors. In an earlier analysis of 587 of the donors, V segments were called functional above 56.7% productive rearrangements and were called segregating when the between-donor standard deviation exceeded 5%. A statistical classification framework was developed to diagnose cytomegalovirus status using the catalog of TCR beta chain sequences. V and J gene assignment, in a later analysis, came from comparing TCR nucleotide sequences with IMGT/GENE-DB human TR gene sequences. Using the TCRdist pipeline, a later analysis assigned CDR3 sequences along with most-parsimonious VDJ recombination scenarios. A later analysis defined each TCR beta chain by its CDR3 amino acid sequence plus V-gene family, and excluded reads lacking a unique V-gene family. In a later analysis, a few hundred highly shared, low-generation-probability nucleotide sequences were removed to address suspected cross-contamination and a sequencing artifact. A later analysis calculated a clonal expansion index for each public chain from normalized within-repertoire ranks of inferred template counts. In a later analysis, generation probabilities were computed with a VDJ recombination model fitted to out-of-frame rearrangements, and the resulting probabilities were checked against IGoR. In a later analysis, TCR-TCR, TCR-HLA and TCR-CMV co-occurrence was scored with hypergeometric tests, and a repertoire-size bias correction was applied to TCR pairs. A later analysis estimated false discovery rates by permuting HLA or CMV assignments 20 times. In a later analysis, co-occurring TCRs were grouped using DBSCAN, with TCRdist sequence similarity added in when clustering inside HLA-allele-positive subsets. Co-occurrence clustering excluded repertoires with fewer than 30,000 or more than 120,000 public chains, plus five with anomalous nucleotide sharing. TCRdb took over this immuneACCESS table, retaining in-frame rearrangements with V and J assigned. Such tables are incomplete; in checked studies, under half of the missing clones stem from an unresolved V gene, and the remainder is unexplained. V and J calls and clone size are given by that table; D and trimming were obtained from the DNA. The sample table includes 100,000 to 150,000 clones. In total, the top ten clones hold less than 2% of the sample.

CDR1 and CDR2, looked up from the germline V gene, are SGHTA and FQGNSA. Counted from cysteine to phenylalanine, this CDR3 has 16 amino acids. Solely the CDR3 DNA is kept, with 48 bases framed from the first base. Trimming at the junction amounts to 1 base on V and 5 bases on J, and the germline ends lie 14 bases apart. The sequence came from a woman aged 40-49 years in good health and CMV-seronegative. The chain uses TRBV7-2 and TRBJ2-2; the D segment cannot be called with confidence. Source material: PBMCs. The CDR3 region: CASSLVSGQITGELFF. DNA sequence: TGTGCCAGCAGCTTAGTATCTGGGCAGATTACCGGGGAGCTGTTTTTT.